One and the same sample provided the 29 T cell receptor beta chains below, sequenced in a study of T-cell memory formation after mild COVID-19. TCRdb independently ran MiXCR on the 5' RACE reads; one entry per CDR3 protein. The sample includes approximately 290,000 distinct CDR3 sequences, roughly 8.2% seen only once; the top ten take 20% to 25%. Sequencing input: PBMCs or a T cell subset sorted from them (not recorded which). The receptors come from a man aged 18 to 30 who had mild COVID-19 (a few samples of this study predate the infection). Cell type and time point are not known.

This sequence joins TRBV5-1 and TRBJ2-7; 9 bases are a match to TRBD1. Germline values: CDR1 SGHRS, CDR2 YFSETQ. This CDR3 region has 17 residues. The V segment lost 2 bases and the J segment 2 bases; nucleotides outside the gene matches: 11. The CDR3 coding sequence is TGCGCCAGCAGCTTAGTGGGGACAGGGATGGTTGCCTACGAGCAGTACTTC. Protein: CASSLVGTGMVAYEQYF.

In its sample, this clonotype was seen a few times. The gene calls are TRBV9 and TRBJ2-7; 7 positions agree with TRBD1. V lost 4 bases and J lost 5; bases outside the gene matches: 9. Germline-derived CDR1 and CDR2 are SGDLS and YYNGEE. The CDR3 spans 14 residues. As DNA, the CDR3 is TGTGCCAGCAGCCCCCGACAGGGAATCAACGAGCAGTACTTC. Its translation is CASSPRQGINEQYF.

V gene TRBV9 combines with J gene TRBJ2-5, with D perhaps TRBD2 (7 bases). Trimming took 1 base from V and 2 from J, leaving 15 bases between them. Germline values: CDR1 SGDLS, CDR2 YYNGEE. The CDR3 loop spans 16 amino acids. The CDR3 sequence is CASSVTGAGHQETQYF. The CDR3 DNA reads TGTGCCAGCAGCGTAACGGGAGCGGGACATCAAGAGACCCAGTACTTC.

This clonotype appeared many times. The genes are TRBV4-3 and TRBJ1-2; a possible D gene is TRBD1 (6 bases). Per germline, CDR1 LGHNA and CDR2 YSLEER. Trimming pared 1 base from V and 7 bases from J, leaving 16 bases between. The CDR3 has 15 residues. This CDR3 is CASSQAGAGEGGYTF. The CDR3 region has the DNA TGCGCCAGCAGCCAAGCTGGTGCAGGGGAGGGTGGCTACACCTTC.

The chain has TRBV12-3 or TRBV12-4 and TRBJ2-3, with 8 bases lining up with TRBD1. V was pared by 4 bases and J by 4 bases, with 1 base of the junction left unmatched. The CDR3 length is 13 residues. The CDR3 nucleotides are TGTGCCAGCAGTTGGACAGGGTCAGATACGCAGTATTTT. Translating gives CASSWTGSDTQYF.

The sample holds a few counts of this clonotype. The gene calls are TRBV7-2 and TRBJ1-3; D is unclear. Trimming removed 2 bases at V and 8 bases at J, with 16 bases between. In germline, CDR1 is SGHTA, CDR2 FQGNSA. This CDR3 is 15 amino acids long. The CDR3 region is CASSLFLGVVDTIYF. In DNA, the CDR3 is TGTGCCAGCAGCTTATTCCTTGGGGTGGTGGACACCATATATTTT. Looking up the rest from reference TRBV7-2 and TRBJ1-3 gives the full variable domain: GAGVSQSPSNKVTEKGKDVELRCDPISGHTALYWYRQSLGQGLEFLIYFQGNSAPDKSGLPSDRFSAERTGGSVSTLTIQRTQQEDSAVYLCASSLFLGVVDTIYFGEGSWLTVV.

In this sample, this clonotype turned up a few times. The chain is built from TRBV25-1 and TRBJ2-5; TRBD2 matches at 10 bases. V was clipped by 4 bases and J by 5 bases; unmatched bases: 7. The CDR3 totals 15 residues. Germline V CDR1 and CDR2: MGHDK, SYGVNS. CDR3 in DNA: TGTGCCAGCAGTGGGGCGAGCGGGGGGGCGGAGACCCAGTACTTC. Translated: CASSGASGGAETQYF. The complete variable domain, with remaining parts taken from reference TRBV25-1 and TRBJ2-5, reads EADIYQTPRYLVIGTGKKITLECSQTMGHDKMYWYQQDPGMELHLIHYSYGVNSTEKGDLSSESTVSRIRTEHFPLTLESARPSHTSQYLCASSGASGGAETQYFGPGTRLLVL.

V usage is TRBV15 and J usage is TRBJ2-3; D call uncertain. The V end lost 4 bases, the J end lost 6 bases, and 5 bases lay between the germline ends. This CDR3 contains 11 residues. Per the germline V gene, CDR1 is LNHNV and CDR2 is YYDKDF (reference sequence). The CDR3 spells CATSNLDTQYF. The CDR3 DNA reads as TGTGCCACCAGCAACCTGGATACGCAGTATTTT.

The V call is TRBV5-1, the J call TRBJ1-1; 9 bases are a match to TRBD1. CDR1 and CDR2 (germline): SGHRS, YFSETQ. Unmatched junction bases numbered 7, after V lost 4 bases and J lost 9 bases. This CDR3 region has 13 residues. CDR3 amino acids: CASSPGQGTQAFF. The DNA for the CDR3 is TGCGCCAGCAGCCCGGGACAGGGCACCCAAGCTTTCTTT.

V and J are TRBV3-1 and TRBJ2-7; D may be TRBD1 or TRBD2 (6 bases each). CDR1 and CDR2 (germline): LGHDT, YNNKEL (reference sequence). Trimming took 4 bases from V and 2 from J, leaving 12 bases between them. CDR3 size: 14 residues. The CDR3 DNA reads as TGTGCCAGCAGCCTAGGAGGGACAACCTACGAGCAGTACTTC. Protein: CASSLGGTTYEQYF.

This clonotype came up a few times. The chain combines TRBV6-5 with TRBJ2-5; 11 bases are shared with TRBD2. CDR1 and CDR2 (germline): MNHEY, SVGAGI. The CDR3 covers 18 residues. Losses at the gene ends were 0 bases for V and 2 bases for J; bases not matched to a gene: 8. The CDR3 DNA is TGTGCCAGCAGTTACTCGTCTAGCGGGGGGCTCTCTCAAGAGACCCAGTACTTC. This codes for CASSYSSSGGLSQETQYF.

DNA of the CDR3: TGTGCCAGCAGCCCGGGGGCAGCGCCCCTGGCCTACGAGCAGTACGTC. As protein: CASSPGAAPLAYEQYV. The gene calls are TRBV5-6 and TRBJ2-7; TRBD1 or TRBD2 may be the D gene (6 bases each). The CDR3 covers 16 residues. The V end lost 4 bases, the J end lost 2 bases, and 19 bases lay between the germline ends. Germline values: CDR1 SGHDT, CDR2 YYEEEE.

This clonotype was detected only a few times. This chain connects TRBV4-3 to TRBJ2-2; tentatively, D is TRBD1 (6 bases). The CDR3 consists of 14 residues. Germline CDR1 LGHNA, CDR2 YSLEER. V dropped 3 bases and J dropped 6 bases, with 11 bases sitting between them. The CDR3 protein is CASSHAQGSGELFF. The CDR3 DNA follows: TGCGCCAGCAGCCACGCCCAGGGGTCCGGGGAGCTGTTTTTT.

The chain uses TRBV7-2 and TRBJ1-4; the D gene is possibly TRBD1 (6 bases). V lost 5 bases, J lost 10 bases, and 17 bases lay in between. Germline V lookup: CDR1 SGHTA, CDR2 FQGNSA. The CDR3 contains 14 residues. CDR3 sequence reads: CASSPQWGPGKLFF. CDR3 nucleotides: TGTGCCAGCAGCCCACAGTGGGGGCCCGGAAAACTGTTTTTT.

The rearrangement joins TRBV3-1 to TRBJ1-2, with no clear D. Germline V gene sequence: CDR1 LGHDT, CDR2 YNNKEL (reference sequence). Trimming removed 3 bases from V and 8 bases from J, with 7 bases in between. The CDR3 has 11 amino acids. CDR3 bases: TGTGCCAGCAGCCAGGCTGGCGGCTACACCTTC. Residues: CASSQAGGYTF.

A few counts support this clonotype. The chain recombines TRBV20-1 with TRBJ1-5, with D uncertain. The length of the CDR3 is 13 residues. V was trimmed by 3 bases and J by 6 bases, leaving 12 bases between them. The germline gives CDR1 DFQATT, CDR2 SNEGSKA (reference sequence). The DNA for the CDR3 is TGCAGTGCTAGGGAACGTGAGGGTCAGCCCCAGCATTTT. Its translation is CSAREREGQPQHF.

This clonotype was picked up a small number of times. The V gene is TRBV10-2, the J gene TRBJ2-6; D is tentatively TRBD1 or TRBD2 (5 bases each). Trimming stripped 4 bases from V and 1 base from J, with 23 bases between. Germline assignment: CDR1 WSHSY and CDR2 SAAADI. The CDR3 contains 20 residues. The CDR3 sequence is CASSAWTAGTGPSGANVLTF. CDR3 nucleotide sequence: TGCGCCAGCAGTGCGTGGACCGCCGGGACGGGACCATCTGGGGCCAACGTCCTGACTTTC.

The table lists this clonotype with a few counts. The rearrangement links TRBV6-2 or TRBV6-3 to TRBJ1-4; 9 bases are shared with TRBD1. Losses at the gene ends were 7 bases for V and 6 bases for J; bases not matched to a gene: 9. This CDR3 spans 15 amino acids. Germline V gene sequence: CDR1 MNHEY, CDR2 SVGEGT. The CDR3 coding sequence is TGTGCCAGCACCGAAACGGGACAGGGTTATGAAAAACTGTTTTTT. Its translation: CASTETGQGYEKLFF.

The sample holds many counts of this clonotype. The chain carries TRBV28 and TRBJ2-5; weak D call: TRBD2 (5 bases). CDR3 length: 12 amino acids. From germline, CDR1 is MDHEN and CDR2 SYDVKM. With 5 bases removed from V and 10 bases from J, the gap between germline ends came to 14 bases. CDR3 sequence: CASSPSGPHQYF. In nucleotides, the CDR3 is TGTGCCAGCAGTCCGAGCGGACCACACCAGTACTTC.

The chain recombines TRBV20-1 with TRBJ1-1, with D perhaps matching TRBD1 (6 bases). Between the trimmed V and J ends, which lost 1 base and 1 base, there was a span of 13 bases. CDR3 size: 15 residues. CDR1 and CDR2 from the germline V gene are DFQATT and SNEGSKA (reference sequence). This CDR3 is CSARGTSDRNTEAFF. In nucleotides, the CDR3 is TGCAGTGCTAGAGGTACCTCGGACAGGAACACTGAAGCTTTCTTT.

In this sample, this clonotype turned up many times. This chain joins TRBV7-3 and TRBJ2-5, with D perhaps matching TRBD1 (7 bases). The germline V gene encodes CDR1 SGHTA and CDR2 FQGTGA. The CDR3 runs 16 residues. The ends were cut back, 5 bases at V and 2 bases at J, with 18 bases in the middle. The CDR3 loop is CASSQSGQAGQETQYF. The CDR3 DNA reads TGTGCCAGCAGCCAATCCGGACAGGCGGGACAAGAGACCCAGTACTTC.

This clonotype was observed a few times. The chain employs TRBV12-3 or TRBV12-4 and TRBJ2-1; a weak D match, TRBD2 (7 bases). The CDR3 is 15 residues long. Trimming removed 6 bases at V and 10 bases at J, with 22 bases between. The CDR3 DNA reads TGTGCCAGCAGCCTTAGGGGGGGAGCAAAGGGGGAGCAGTTCTTC. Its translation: CASSLRGGAKGEQFF.

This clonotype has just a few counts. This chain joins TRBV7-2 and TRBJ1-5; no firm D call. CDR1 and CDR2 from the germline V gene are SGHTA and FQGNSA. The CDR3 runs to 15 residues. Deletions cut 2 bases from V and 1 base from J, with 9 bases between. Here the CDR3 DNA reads TGTGCCAGCAGCTTATTTAGGGAAAGCAATCAGCCCCAGCATTTT. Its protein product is CASSLFRESNQPQHF.

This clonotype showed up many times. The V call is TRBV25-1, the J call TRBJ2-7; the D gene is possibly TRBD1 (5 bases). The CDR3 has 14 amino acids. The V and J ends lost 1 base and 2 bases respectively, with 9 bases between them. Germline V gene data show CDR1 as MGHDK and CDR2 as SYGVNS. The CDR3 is CASSEWGRTYEQYF. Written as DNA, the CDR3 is TGTGCCAGCAGTGAATGGGGCAGGACCTACGAGCAGTACTTC.

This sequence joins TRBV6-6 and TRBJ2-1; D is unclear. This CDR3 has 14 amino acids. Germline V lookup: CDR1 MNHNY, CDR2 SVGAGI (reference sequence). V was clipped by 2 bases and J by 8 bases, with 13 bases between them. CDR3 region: CASSYRTSIDEQFF. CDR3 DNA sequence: TGTGCCAGCAGTTACAGGACCTCTATCGATGAGCAGTTCTTC.

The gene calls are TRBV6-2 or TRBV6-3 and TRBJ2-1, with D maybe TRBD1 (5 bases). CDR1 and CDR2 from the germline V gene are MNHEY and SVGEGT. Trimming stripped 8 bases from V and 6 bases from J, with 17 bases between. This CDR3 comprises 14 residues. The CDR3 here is CASGWGGAANEQFF. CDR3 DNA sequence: TGTGCCAGCGGCTGGGGTGGGGCTGCCAATGAGCAGTTCTTC.

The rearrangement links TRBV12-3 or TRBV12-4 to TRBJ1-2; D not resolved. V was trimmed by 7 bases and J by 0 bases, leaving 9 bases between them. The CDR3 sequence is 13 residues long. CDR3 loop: CASTDGANYGYTF. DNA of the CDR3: TGTGCCAGCACCGACGGGGCTAACTATGGCTACACCTTC.

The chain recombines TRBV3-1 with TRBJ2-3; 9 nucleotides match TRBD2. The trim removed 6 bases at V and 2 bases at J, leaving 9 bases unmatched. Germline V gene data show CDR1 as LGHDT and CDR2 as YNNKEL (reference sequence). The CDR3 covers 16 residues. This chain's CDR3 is CASSFTVAGATDTQYF. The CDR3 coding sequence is TGTGCCAGCAGTTTCACCGTAGCGGGGGCCACAGATACGCAGTATTTT.

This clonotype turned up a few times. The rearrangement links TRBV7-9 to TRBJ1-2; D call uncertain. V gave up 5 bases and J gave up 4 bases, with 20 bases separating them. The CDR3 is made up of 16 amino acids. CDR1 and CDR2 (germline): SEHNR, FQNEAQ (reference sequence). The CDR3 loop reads CASSPGLGEGGYGYTF. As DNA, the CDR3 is TGTGCCAGCAGCCCCGGTCTCGGGGAAGGTGGCTATGGCTACACCTTC.